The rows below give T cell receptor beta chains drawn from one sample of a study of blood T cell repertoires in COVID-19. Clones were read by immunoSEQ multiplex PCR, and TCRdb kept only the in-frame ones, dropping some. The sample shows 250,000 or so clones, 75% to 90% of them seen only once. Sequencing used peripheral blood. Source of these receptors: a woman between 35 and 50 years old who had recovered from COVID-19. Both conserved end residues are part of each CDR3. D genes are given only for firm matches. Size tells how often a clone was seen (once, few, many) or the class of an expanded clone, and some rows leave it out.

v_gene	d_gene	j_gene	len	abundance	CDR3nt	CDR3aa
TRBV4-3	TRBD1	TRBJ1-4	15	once	TGCGCCAGCAGCCAGACCGGGACAGGGGTCGAAAAACTGTTTTTT	CASSQTGTGVEKLFF
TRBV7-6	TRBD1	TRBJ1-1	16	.	TGTGCCAGCAGCTCGAATCAGGGGACAGGTGGGACTGAAGCTTTCTTT	CASSSNQGTGGTEAFF
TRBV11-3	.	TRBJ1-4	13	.	TGTGCCAGCAGCTTACATCCGGAGGAAAAACTGTTTTTT	CASSLHPEEKLFF
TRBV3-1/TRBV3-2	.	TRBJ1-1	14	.	TGTGCCAGCAGCCAACGTGGCGGGGGCACTGAAGCTTTCTTT	CASSQRGGGTEAFF
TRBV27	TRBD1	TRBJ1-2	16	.	TGTGCCAGCAGTTCCTTCGGACAGGGAAGGATTGTTGGCTACACCTTC	CASSSFGQGRIVGYTF
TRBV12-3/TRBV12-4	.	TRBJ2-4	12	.	TGTGCCAGCAGTCTAGCCAAAAACATTCAGTACTTC	CASSLAKNIQYF
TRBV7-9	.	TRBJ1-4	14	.	TGTGCCAGCACCAGGGGCCGGATTAATGAAAAACTGTTTTTT	CASTRGRINEKLFF
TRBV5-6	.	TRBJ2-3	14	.	TGTGCCAGCAGCTTGGTTTGGGGGGCAGATACGCAGTATTTT	CASSLVWGADTQYF
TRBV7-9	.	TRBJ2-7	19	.	TGTGCCAGCAGCTTATACGTGGGGCAGGGGAGTGGTAGGATCTACGAGCAGTACTTC	CASSLYVGQGSGRIYEQYF
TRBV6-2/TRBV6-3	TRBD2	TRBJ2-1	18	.	TGTGCCAGCAGTCTACGGGGTAGCGGGGATACCTCCTACAATGAGCAGTTCTTC	CASSLRGSGDTSYNEQFF
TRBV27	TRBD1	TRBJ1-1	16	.	TGTGCCAGCAGTTCTCGACAGGGGCCGGTGAACACTGAAGCTTTCTTT	CASSSRQGPVNTEAFF
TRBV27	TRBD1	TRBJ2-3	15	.	TGTGCCAGTACCAGGACAGGGAGATACACAGATACGCAGTATTTT	CASTRTGRYTDTQYF
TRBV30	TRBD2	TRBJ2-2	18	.	TGTGCCTGGAGTGTATACATCGGACTAGAAGGGAACACCGGGGAGCTGTTTTTT	CAWSVYIGLEGNTGELFF
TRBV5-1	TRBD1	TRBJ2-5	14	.	TGCGCCAGCAGCGCGGGACAGGCTCAAGAGACCCAGTACTTC	CASSAGQAQETQYF
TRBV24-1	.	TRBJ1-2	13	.	TGTGCCACCAGTGAGGGACTCAACTATGGCTACACCTTC	CATSEGLNYGYTF
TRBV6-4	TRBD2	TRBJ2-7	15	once	TGTGCCAGCAGTCCGACTAGCGGGGTACCCTACGAGCAGTACTTC	CASSPTSGVPYEQYF
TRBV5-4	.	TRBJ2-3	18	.	TGTGCCAGCAGCTTGGGACAGGTTCCGTCCTCCAGCACAGATACGCAGTATTTT	CASSLGQVPSSSTDTQYF
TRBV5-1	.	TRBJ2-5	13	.	TGCGCCAGCAGCTTGGCAGTCCAAGAGACCCAGTACTTC	CASSLAVQETQYF
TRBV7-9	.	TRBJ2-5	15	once	TGTGCCAGCAGCCCGAGGGTCAGTTTGGGCGAGACCCAGTACTTC	CASSPRVSLGETQYF
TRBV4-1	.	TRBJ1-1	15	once	TGCGCCAGCAGCCAAAGGCTCATGGCGGGCACTGAAGCTTTCTTT	CASSQRLMAGTEAFF
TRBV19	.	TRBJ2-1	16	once	TGTGCCAGTAGTACCCAGGGGGGTCGTAAGAACAATGAGCAGTTCTTC	CASSTQGGRKNNEQFF
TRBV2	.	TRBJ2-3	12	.	TGTGCCGGCCGACGACTGGGAGATACGCAGTATTTT	CAGRRLGDTQYF
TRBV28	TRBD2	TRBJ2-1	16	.	TGTGCCAGCAGTTTCTTAGCGGGGGGGCCCCACAATGAGCAGTTCTTC	CASSFLAGGPHNEQFF
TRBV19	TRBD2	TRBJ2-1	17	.	TGTGCCAGTAGTAAACCAACCGGGACTAGCGTCTACAATGAGCAGTTCTTC	CASSKPTGTSVYNEQFF
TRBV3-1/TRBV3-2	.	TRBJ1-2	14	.	TGTGCCAGCAGCCAGGAGGCCACCTGGGGTGGCTACACCTTC	CASSQEATWGGYTF
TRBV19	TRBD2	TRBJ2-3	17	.	TGTGCCAGTAGTTTAAGACTAGCGGGAGGTACGGCAGATACGCAGTATTTT	CASSLRLAGGTADTQYF
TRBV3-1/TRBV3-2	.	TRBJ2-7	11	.	TGTGCCAGCAGCCATCGTATGGAGCAGTACTTC	CASSHRMEQYF
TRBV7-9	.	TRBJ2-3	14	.	TGTGCCAGCAGCTTTGGGCCCGGCACAGATACGCAGTATTTT	CASSFGPGTDTQYF
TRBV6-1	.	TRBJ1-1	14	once	TGTGCCAGCAGTGATGGGGGGACGAACACTGAAGCTTTCTTT	CASSDGGTNTEAFF
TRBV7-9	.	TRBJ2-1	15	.	TGTGCCAGCAGCTTAGGGCAGGGCTCCTACAATGAGCAGTTCTTC	CASSLGQGSYNEQFF
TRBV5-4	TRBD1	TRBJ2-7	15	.	TGTGCCAGCAGCCCCGGACAGGGCCGGACCTACGAGCAGTACTTC	CASSPGQGRTYEQYF
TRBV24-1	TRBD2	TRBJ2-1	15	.	TGTGCCACCAGTGATTTCCGTACTAGCGCACATGAGCAGTTCTTC	CATSDFRTSAHEQFF
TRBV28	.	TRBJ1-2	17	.	TGTGCCAGCAGTTCGGCCCAGGGACTTGGGTATTTAGATGGCTACACCTTC	CASSSAQGLGYLDGYTF
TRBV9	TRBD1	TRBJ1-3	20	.	TGTGCCAGCAGCGGCAGAACGGGACAGGGGGCTACACCCTCTGGAAACACCATATATTTT	CASSGRTGQGATPSGNTIYF
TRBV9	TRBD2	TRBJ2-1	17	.	TGTGCCAGCAGCGGTGGGGTGGCTAGCGGGAGAGGGGCAGAGCAGTTCTTC	CASSGGVASGRGAEQFF
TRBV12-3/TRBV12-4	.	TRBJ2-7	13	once	TGTGCCAGTAGGAACGGGGTGTACTACGAGCAGTACTTC	CASRNGVYYEQYF
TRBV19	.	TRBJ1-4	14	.	TGTGCCAGTAGCTTCGGGACAAAAAATGAAAAACTGTTTTTT	CASSFGTKNEKLFF
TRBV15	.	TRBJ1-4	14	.	TGTGCCACCAGCAGATTCGGTACTAATGAAAAACTGTTTTTT	CATSRFGTNEKLFF
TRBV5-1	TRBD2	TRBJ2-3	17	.	TGCGCCAGCAGCTTGGAGGCTAGCGGGAGCTCGGTAGATACGCAGTATTTT	CASSLEASGSSVDTQYF
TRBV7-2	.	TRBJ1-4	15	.	TGTGCCAGCAGCTTAGGGGCCGGGACAAATGAAAAACTGTTTTTT	CASSLGAGTNEKLFF
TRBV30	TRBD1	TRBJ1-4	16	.	TGTGCCTGGAGTTCCCTACCGGGACAGGGGGACGAAAAACTGTTTTTT	CAWSSLPGQGDEKLFF
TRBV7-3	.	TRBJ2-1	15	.	TGTGCCAGCAGCCCAGTCTCTCAGGGGACGGGTGAGCAGTTCTTC	CASSPVSQGTGEQFF
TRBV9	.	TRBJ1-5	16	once	TGTGCCAGCAGCGTAGTGATCCGCAGGGGAGATCAGCCCCAGCATTTT	CASSVVIRRGDQPQHF
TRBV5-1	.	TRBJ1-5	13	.	TGCGCCAGCAGCTTGGCCCCGGATCAGCCCCAGCATTTT	CASSLAPDQPQHF
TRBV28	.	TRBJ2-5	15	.	TGTGCCAGCAGCCGGGGAGGAGGGGCGGGAGAGACCCAGTACTTC	CASSRGGGAGETQYF
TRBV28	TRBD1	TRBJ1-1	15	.	TGTGCCAGCAGTTTATTCCCAGGGGGCATCACTGAAGCTTTCTTT	CASSLFPGGITEAFF
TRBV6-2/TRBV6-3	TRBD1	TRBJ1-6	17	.	TGTGCCAGCAGTTACTGGGGATCAGGACAGGGGCATTCACCCCTCCACTTT	CASSYWGSGQGHSPLHF
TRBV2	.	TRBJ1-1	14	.	TGTGCCAGCGGTCCCTCCTCCTCGAGGACTGAAGCTTTCTTT	CASGPSSSRTEAFF
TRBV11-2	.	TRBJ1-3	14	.	TGTGCCAGCCGGAGAGTAATGTTGGAGAACACCATATATTTT	CASRRVMLENTIYF
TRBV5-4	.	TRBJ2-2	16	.	TGTGCCAGCAGCCCCTCACTGCGGGATAACACCGGGGAGCTGTTTTTT	CASSPSLRDNTGELFF
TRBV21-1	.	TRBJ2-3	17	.	TGTGCCAGCAGAAATCCTAAGCGAGGGGGCGGTACAGATACGCAGTATTTT	CASRNPKRGGGTDTQYF
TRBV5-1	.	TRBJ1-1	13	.	TGCGCCAGCAGCTTGGGCGGATTTACTGAAGCTTTCTTT	CASSLGGFTEAFF
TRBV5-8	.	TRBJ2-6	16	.	TGTGCCAGCAGCTTTTGGAGTGGCTCTGGGGCCAACGTCCTGACTTTC	CASSFWSGSGANVLTF
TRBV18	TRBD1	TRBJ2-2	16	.	TGTGCCAGCTCACCCCGGGACAGGGAAAAACCCGGGGAGCTGTTTTTT	CASSPRDREKPGELFF
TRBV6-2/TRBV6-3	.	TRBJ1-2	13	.	TGTGCCAGCAGTTACCGGGAGAACTATGGCTACACCTTC	CASSYRENYGYTF
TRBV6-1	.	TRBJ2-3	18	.	TGTGCCAGCAGTGAAGCGCGGTCGGCGGAGTCTAGCACAGATACGCAGTATTTT	CASSEARSAESSTDTQYF
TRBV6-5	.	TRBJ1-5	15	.	TGTGCCAGCTCACCCTCCTCGTCCGGGAATCAGCCCCAGCATTTT	CASSPSSSGNQPQHF
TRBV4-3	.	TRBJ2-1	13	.	TGCGCCAGCAGCCAAGATCTTGAGGATGAGCAGTTCTTC	CASSQDLEDEQFF
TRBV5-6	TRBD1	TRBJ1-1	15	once	TGTGCCAGCAGCTTGGAAACAGGGGTGAACACTGAAGCTTTCTTT	CASSLETGVNTEAFF